Described below is a single T cell receptor beta chain sequence and its context. These data originate in a study of blood T cell repertoires in COVID-19. In the study overall: COVID-19 samples, acute and convalescent, were from the United States, Italy and Spain.

Germline assignment: CDR1 SGHKS and CDR2 YYEKEE (reference sequence). Trimming pared 4 bases from V and 4 bases from J, leaving 21 bases between. This CDR3 has 16 residues. TCRdb's copy holds only in-frame clones and misses some; the assay was immunoSEQ multiplex PCR. This sample yields roughly 200,000 clones, of which around four fifths are seen a single time; 5.5% to 8% belongs to the top ten. The TCR originated in a woman aged 40 to 50 with COVID-19, enrolled during active disease. The rearrangement links TRBV5-5 to TRBJ2-7; tentatively, D is TRBD2 (5 bases). Source material: peripheral blood. The chain's CDR3 is CASSSAQQSGEYEQYF. CDR3 DNA sequence: TGTGCCAGCAGCAGTGCCCAACAAAGCGGAGAGTACGAGCAGTACTTC.